These 11 T cell receptor beta chains were sequenced from one sample in a study of blood T cell repertoires in COVID-19. Assay used: immunoSEQ multiplex PCR; TCRdb lists only in-frame clones, some missing. The sample includes under 35,000 clones, roughly 88% of them seen just once. Sequencing was performed on peripheral blood. The receptors come from a human donor in a cohort sampled during active COVID-19.

The V and J genes are TRBV7-8 and TRBJ2-1, with 11 bases identical to TRBD2. V shed 2 bases and J 3 bases; nucleotides not matched to a gene: 12. Germline V lookup: CDR1 SGHVS, CDR2 FQNEAQ. This CDR3 spans 19 amino acids. CDR3 protein: CASSLKRPGTSGDYNEQFF. CDR3 DNA sequence: TGTGCCAGCAGCTTAAAGCGTCCCGGGACTAGCGGAGACTACAATGAGCAGTTCTTC.

The genes are TRBV24-1 and TRBJ2-7, with D maybe TRBD1 (6 bases). Per the germline V gene, CDR1 is KGHDR and CDR2 is SFDVKD. The CDR3 runs to 13 residues. The germline V and J ends were trimmed by 6 bases and 2 bases, with 10 bases remaining between them. CDR3: CATSYRVPYEQYF. DNA for the CDR3: TGTGCCACCAGTTACAGGGTCCCCTACGAGCAGTACTTC.

J is TRBJ1-5 and V is TRBV27, with a tentative D call TRBD1 (5 bases). CDR1 is MNHEY, CDR2 SMNVEV, per germline (reference sequence). CDR3 length: 16 amino acids. Trimming took 0 bases from V and 5 from J, leaving 14 bases between them. The CDR3 reads CASSLSAGTPDQPQHF. The CDR3 nucleotides are TGTGCCAGCAGTTTATCTGCCGGGACTCCCGATCAGCCCCAGCATTTT.

The rearrangement joins TRBV7-3 to TRBJ2-5, with 13 bases fitting TRBD2. The germline V gene encodes CDR1 SGHTA and CDR2 FQGTGA. The J segment lost 5 bases and the V segment lost 5 bases, leaving 5 bases of the junction unmatched. This CDR3 comprises 15 residues. The CDR3 DNA sequence: TGTGCCAGCAGCCAACTAGCGGGGGGGCCTGAGACCCAGTACTTC. Translating it yields CASSQLAGGPETQYF.

The chain uses TRBV29-1 and TRBJ2-1; TRBD2 agrees at 13 bases. Trimming removed 2 bases from V and 3 bases from J; junction bases left unmatched: 4. Germline V lookup: CDR1 SQVTM, CDR2 ANQGSEA. The CDR3 is 16 amino acids. The CDR3, as DNA: TGCAGCGTTGAAATGGGGACTAGCGGGATCTACAATGAGCAGTTCTTC. Its translation is CSVEMGTSGIYNEQFF.

V usage is TRBV5-1 and J usage is TRBJ2-3; TRBD1 matches at 7 bases. Trimming took 2 bases from V and 4 from J; bases not matched to a gene: 4. CDR1 is SGHRS and CDR2 is YFSETQ in the germline V gene. The CDR3 length is 14 residues. DNA for the CDR3: TGCGCCAGCAGCTTATTTACAGGGGCAGATACGCAGTATTTT. Protein product: CASSLFTGADTQYF.

The CDR3 nucleotides are TGTGCCAGCAGCCAAGTCGGGGGGCCGCCCTTCAATGAGCAGTTCTTC. Protein sequence: CASSQVGGPPFNEQFF. The rearrangement links TRBV3-1 (or the pseudogene TRBV3-2) to TRBJ2-1, with a tentative D call TRBD2 (7 bases). Germline V gene lookup returns CDR1 LGHDT and CDR2 YNNKEL (reference sequence). The CDR3 length is 16 residues. Trimming left V 1 base short and J 6 bases short, with 16 bases between.

The chain links TRBV10-3 to TRBJ2-1; TRBD1 matches at 8 bases. CDR1 and CDR2 from the germline V gene are ENHRY and SYGVKD. The V segment lost 8 bases and the J segment 7 bases; nucleotides outside the gene matches: 7. The CDR3 covers 13 residues. CDR3 coding DNA: TGTGCCATCGCGCAGGGGGCTAGTAATGAGCAGTTCTTC. The encoded protein is CAIAQGASNEQFF.

The chain uses TRBV5-4 and TRBJ2-6, with 9 positions matching TRBD1. The CDR3 has 18 amino acids. Per the germline V gene, CDR1 is SGHNT and CDR2 is YYREEE (reference sequence). Losses at the gene ends were 0 bases for V and 1 base for J; bases not matched to a gene: 5. The CDR3 region has the DNA TGTGCCAGCAGCTTGGAGGGGGGACAGGGATCTGGGGCCAACGTCCTGACTTTC. Translation gives CASSLEGGQGSGANVLTF. The variable domain in full, completed from reference TRBV5-4 and TRBJ2-6, reads ETGVTQSPTHLIKTRGQQVTLRCSSQSGHNTVSWYQQALGQGPQFIFQYYREEENGRGNFPPRFSGLQFPNYSSELNVNALELDDSALYLCASSLEGGQGSGANVLTFGAGSRLTVL.

The chain employs TRBV13 and TRBJ2-5, with TRBD1 matching 10 bases. The CDR3 length is 14 residues. In germline, CDR1 is PRHDT, CDR2 FYEKMQ (reference sequence). J lost 5 bases, V lost 4 bases, and 4 bases had no gene match. The CDR3 sequence is CASSSTGGGETQYF. CDR3 DNA: TGTGCCAGCAGCTCGACAGGGGGCGGGGAGACCCAGTACTTC.

J is TRBJ1-2 and V is TRBV12-3 or TRBV12-4; 7 bases map to TRBD1. V was clipped by 6 bases and J by 6 bases; unmatched bases: 7. The CDR3 extends over 13 amino acids. The CDR3 DNA reads as TGTGCCAGCAGCCTGATGACAGGGCATGGCTACACCTTC. Residues: CASSLMTGHGYTF.